This TCR beta chain was captured in a study of vaccination and CD4 T cells after COVID-19. Study background: In culture, cells were exposed to overlapping spike peptides from SARS-CoV-2, HCoV-NL63, HCoV-OC43 and HCoV-229E. Researchers treated control cultures with a CEFX pool, an HIV-1 Nef pool, or no peptide. General study points: For convalescent patients, a median around 90% of reactive clones surfaced exclusively after vaccination.

Germline values: CDR1 MNHEY, CDR2 SMNVEV (reference sequence). The V segment lost 8 bases and the J segment 2 bases; nucleotides outside the gene matches: 6. The CDR3 is 13 amino acids. Time point: late sampling 161 to 241 days after vaccination in a few convalescent patients. The treatment was: 10-day PBMC culture with coronavirus spike peptide pools or control peptides (ViraFEST assay). About this clonotype: Its antigen is not identified.

Sequencing of DNA taken from cultured CD4+ T cells relied on the Oncomine TCR Beta short-read assay. Each CDR3 protein is one row after TCRdb ran MiXCR on the PCR reads. The table has over 20,000 distinct CDR3 sequences, roughly 33% seen once. This rearrangement joins TRBV27 to TRBJ2-7; 7 nucleotides align to TRBD2. The specimen was CD4+ T cells from blood, cultured in vitro, collected about 7 months after SARS-CoV-2 vaccination. This TCR came from a human donor who had recovered from COVID-19. The CDR3 coding sequence is TGTGCCAGCTCCCTGGGAGGGCCCTACGAGCAGTACTTC. Translating gives CASSLGGPYEQYF.